Following are 22 T cell receptor beta chains from one sample sequenced in a study of identical twins. TCRdb analysed the 5' RACE reads with MiXCR anew, one entry per CDR3 protein. The sample includes 250,000 to 350,000 distinct CDR3 sequences, 8% to 9% of them seen just once. This same sample was also taken into another study, of yellow fever vaccine responses in identical twins.

Sample: memory (CD45RO+) T cells sorted from blood. Every receptor here comes from a woman in her late teens or twenties in good health.

The chain joins TRBV20-1 to TRBJ2-1, with D perhaps matching TRBD1 or TRBD2 (7 bases each). CDR3 length: 15 residues. CDR1 DFQATT and CDR2 SNEGSKA come from the germline V gene (reference sequence). Between the trimmed V and J ends, which lost 1 base and 6 bases, there was a span of 16 bases. The CDR3 region is CSARVRGRAGNEQFF. The CDR3, as DNA: TGCAGTGCTAGAGTCAGGGGGAGGGCTGGCAATGAGCAGTTCTTC.

The gene calls are TRBV14 and TRBJ2-2; TRBD1 is a possible D gene (6 bases). Germline V CDR1 and CDR2: SGHDN, FVKESK. CDR3 length: 13 residues. V lost 5 bases and J 7 bases, leaving 11 bases between the germline ends. CDR3 in DNA: TGTGCCAGCAGCGCCAACAGGGTCGGGGAGCTGTTTTTT. This gives the protein CASSANRVGELFF. Drawing the rest from reference TRBV14 and TRBJ2-2, the complete variable domain is EAGVTQFPSHSVIEKGQTVTLRCDPISGHDNLYWYRRVMGKEIKFLLHFVKESKQDESGMPNNRFLAERTGGTYSTLKVQPAELEDSGVYFCASSANRVGELFFGEGSRLTVL.

J is TRBJ2-1 and V is TRBV6-1, with D possibly TRBD1 on 6 matching bases. V shed 4 bases and J shed 8 bases, with 18 bases lying between them. Germline V gene data show CDR1 as MNHNS and CDR2 as SASEGT. This CDR3 has 15 amino acids. The CDR3 nucleotides read TGTGCCAGCAGTGTGGGACAAGGTTCCGTTTATGAGCAGTTCTTC. Protein sequence: CASSVGQGSVYEQFF.

Ten or more counts support this clonotype. J is TRBJ2-1 and V is TRBV4-2; 11 bases are shared with TRBD2. J lost 6 bases, V lost 1 base, and 11 bases had no gene match. CDR3 size: 18 residues. Germline V gene sequence: CDR1 LGHNA, CDR2 YNFKEQ. CDR3: CASSQVDDRLAGLNEQFF. CDR3 nucleotides: TGTGCCAGCAGCCAAGTGGACGATCGACTAGCGGGACTCAATGAGCAGTTCTTC.

J is TRBJ2-3 and V is TRBV7-8, with D possibly being TRBD2 (6 bases). The V gene's germline CDR1 is SGHVS and CDR2 FQNEAQ. This CDR3 comprises 17 residues. With 5 bases removed from V and 0 bases from J, the gap between germline ends came to 18 bases. The CDR3, as DNA: TGTGCCAGCAGCCGCCGGGACTCCTATTGGAGCACAGATACGCAGTATTTT. Protein product: CASSRRDSYWSTDTQYF.

This clonotype was observed a handful of times. This chain joins TRBV9 and TRBJ1-6; a possible D gene is TRBD1 (5 bases). CDR1 is SGDLS, CDR2 YYNGEE, per germline. Trimming took 5 bases from V and 5 from J, leaving 11 bases between them. The CDR3 loop spans 14 amino acids. The CDR3 DNA reads TGTGCCAGCAGTTGGGGCAGCGATAATTCACCCCTCCACTTT. Its translation is CASSWGSDNSPLHF.

The genes are TRBV10-3 and TRBJ2-2, with a tentative D call TRBD2 (5 bases). The CDR3 runs 13 residues. V lost 2 bases to trimming and J lost 5 bases, with 6 bases between them. Germline V CDR1 and CDR2: ENHRY, SYGVKD. The CDR3 DNA is TGTGCCATCAGTGAGGGGGAGACCGGGGAGCTGTTTTTT. Translating gives CAISEGETGELFF.

CDR3: CASSEDDARLTIYEQYF. In nucleotides, the CDR3 is TGTGCCAGCAGTGAAGATGACGCTCGGCTTACAATCTACGAGCAGTACTTC. This chain uses TRBV6-1 with TRBJ2-7; D is ambiguous. The CDR3 is 17 amino acids. In germline, CDR1 is MNHNS, CDR2 SASEGT. V dropped 1 base and J dropped 3 bases, with 19 bases sitting between them.

As to this clonotype: A read error may account for a junction end that differs from germline. J is TRBJ2-3 and V is TRBV3-1; TRBD2 matches 9 bases. The CDR3 has 17 amino acids. Germline CDR1 LGHDT, CDR2 YNNKEL (reference sequence). The CDR3 bases are TGTGCCAGCAGCAAAGATGGGCTAGCGGGGCGCACAGATACGCAGTATTTT. It specifies CASSKDGLAGRTDTQYF.

The chain uses TRBV28 and TRBJ2-5, with 7 bases aligning to TRBD1. This CDR3 contains 15 residues. CDR1 is MDHEN, CDR2 SYDVKM, per germline. V dropped 7 bases and J dropped 5; count of bases not matched to a gene: 13. Written as DNA, the CDR3 is TGTGCCAGCATAGATGGGCAGGGGGTACAGGAGACCCAGTACTTC. This gives the protein CASIDGQGVQETQYF.

This clonotype was recorded a few times. The J gene is TRBJ1-4, the V gene TRBV10-2; perhaps TRBD1 as D (5 bases). V lost 8 bases, J lost 2 bases, and 6 bases lay in between. Germline assignment: CDR1 WSHSY and CDR2 SAAADI. This CDR3 region has 12 residues. DNA of the CDR3: TGCGCCAGCGGGGGGACTAATGAAAAACTGTTTTTT. This encodes CASGGTNEKLFF.

This clonotype was observed a handful of times. The chain has TRBV27 and TRBJ1-1; no definite D call. V lost 5 bases and J lost 2, with 18 bases in between. Looked up from germline, CDR1 is MNHEY and CDR2 is SMNVEV (reference sequence). The CDR3 sequence is 16 residues long. CDR3 region: CASSTTRPLPNTEAFF. The CDR3, as DNA: TGTGCCAGCAGTACCACCCGACCCCTACCAAACACTGAAGCTTTCTTT.

The CDR3 loop reads CSARESQRGANYGYTF. In DNA form, the CDR3 reads TGCAGTGCTAGAGAGAGCCAGCGGGGGGCTAACTATGGCTACACCTTC. The chain carries TRBV20-1 and TRBJ1-2, with a possible D match to TRBD1 (5 bases). V lost 0 bases and J lost 0, with 14 bases in between. The CDR3 loop spans 16 amino acids. Germline CDR1 and CDR2: DFQATT and SNEGSKA (reference sequence).

This clonotype was observed at least ten times. The rearrangement uses TRBV28 and TRBJ1-1; D might be TRBD1 (6 bases). The CDR3 loop spans 18 amino acids. Per germline, CDR1 MDHEN and CDR2 SYDVKM. Trimming cost V 7 bases and J 0 bases, with 24 bases left between them. The CDR3 here is CASKYMTVKGDMNTEAFF. Written as DNA, the CDR3 is TGTGCCAGCAAGTATATGACAGTGAAGGGGGATATGAACACTGAAGCTTTCTTT.

This clonotype was counted a few times. J is TRBJ2-7 and V is TRBV28; perhaps TRBD1 as D (6 bases). The CDR3 is 14 amino acids. V was pared by 8 bases and J by 1 base, with 15 bases between. The V gene's germline CDR1 is MDHEN and CDR2 SYDVKM. CDR3 in DNA: TGTGCCAGCGTGCCCCCAGGACAGTCCTACGAGCAGTACTTC. Translation gives CASVPPGQSYEQYF. Using reference TRBV28 and TRBJ2-7 for the parts outside the CDR3, the full variable domain is DVKVTQSSRYLVKRTGEKVFLECVQDMDHENMFWYRQDPGLGLRLIYFSYDVKMKEKGDIPEGYSVSREKKERFSLILESASTNQTSMYLCASVPPGQSYEQYFGPGTRLTVT.

The genes are TRBV25-1 and TRBJ2-7, with TRBD1 matching over 7 bases. Germline loops: CDR1 MGHDK, CDR2 SYGVNS. The junction had 9 bases not matched to a gene; V was cut back by 1 base and J by 3 bases. The CDR3 runs to 16 residues. CDR3 bases: TGTGCCAGCAGTGAATCCGAGGGGGCGCAATTCTACGAGCAGTACTTC. It translates to CASSESEGAQFYEQYF.

This clonotype has a count of ten or more. The chain is built from TRBV9 and TRBJ2-3; D might be TRBD2 (6 bases). Trimming cost V 9 bases and J 1 base, with 12 bases left between them. The CDR3 is 13 amino acids. In germline, CDR1 is SGDLS, CDR2 YYNGEE. CDR3 in amino acids: CATSPGGTDTQYF. The CDR3 DNA reads as TGTGCCACCTCCCCGGGGGGCACAGATACGCAGTATTTT.

This clonotype came up many times. This chain uses TRBV6-1 with TRBJ2-2; 12 bases agree with TRBD2. Germline V gene lookup returns CDR1 MNHNS and CDR2 SASEGT. CDR3 length: 19 residues. Trimming at V came to 9 bases and at J to 0 bases, leaving 14 bases not matched to a gene. CDR3 in amino acids: CASTSRHRTSGTNTGELFF. The CDR3 bases are TGTGCCAGTACCTCAAGACACAGGACTAGCGGGACGAACACCGGGGAGCTGTTTTTT.

This sequence joins TRBV20-1 and TRBJ2-5; 9 nucleotides match TRBD2. The CDR3 has 15 residues. V shed 3 bases and J 4 bases; nucleotides not matched to a gene: 9. Germline CDR1 DFQATT, CDR2 SNEGSKA (reference sequence). The CDR3 DNA follows: TGCAGTGCTAGTGTCACGGCGGGGGGGCGAGAGACCCAGTACTTC. It is translated as CSASVTAGGRETQYF.

Many counts were recorded for this clonotype. The V call is TRBV7-8, the J call TRBJ2-1; no clear D. With 1 base removed from V and 10 bases from J, the gap between germline ends came to 11 bases. This CDR3 is 13 amino acids long. Looked up from germline, CDR1 is SGHVS and CDR2 is FQNEAQ. This CDR3 is CASSLVGRHEQFF. As DNA, the CDR3 is TGTGCCAGCAGCTTAGTTGGGCGGCACGAGCAGTTCTTC.

This clonotype was seen ten or more times. The V gene is TRBV12-3 or TRBV12-4, the J gene TRBJ1-3; D uncertain. The CDR3 runs 14 residues. V dropped 3 bases and J dropped 1 base, with 7 bases sitting between them. The CDR3 protein is CASSFQQSGNTIYF. The CDR3 bases are TGTGCCAGCAGTTTTCAACAATCTGGAAACACCATATATTTT.

This clonotype was observed at least ten times. The chain uses TRBV7-2 and TRBJ1-1; D not certain. V was shortened by 6 bases and J by 4 bases, with 9 bases between the two germline ends. The CDR3 contains 12 residues. The V gene's germline CDR1 is SGHTA and CDR2 FQGNSA. CDR3 in amino acids: CASRRSTTEAFF. Written as DNA, the CDR3 is TGTGCCAGCAGAAGGTCTACCACTGAAGCTTTCTTT.